Each of the 30 T cell receptor beta chains below was sequenced from the same sample in a study of T-cell memory formation after mild COVID-19. Using its own MiXCR run on the 5' RACE reads, TCRdb lists one record per CDR3 protein. The table includes around 510,000 distinct CDR3 sequences, about 20% detected once. The specimen was PBMCs or a T cell subset sorted from them (not recorded which). These receptor sequences come from an adult woman who had mild COVID-19 (a few samples of this study predate the infection). Cell type and time point are not known.

The chain recombines TRBV6-2 or TRBV6-3 with TRBJ2-1, with TRBD2 matching over 15 bases. V gave up 0 bases and J gave up 0 bases; unmatched junction bases: 9. This CDR3 has 21 residues. Looked up from germline, CDR1 is MNHEY and CDR2 is SVGEGT. DNA for the CDR3: TGTGCCAGCAGTTACTCGGCCGGGACTAGCGGGAGGTCGGGCTCCTACAATGAGCAGTTCTTC. Its protein product is CASSYSAGTSGRSGSYNEQFF.

The table lists this clonotype with a count of one. The chain links TRBV30 to TRBJ2-1; D perhaps matches TRBD1 (6 bases). CDR1 is GTSNPN, CDR2 SVGIG, per germline (reference sequence). CDR3 size: 12 residues. Trimming pared 2 bases from V and 5 bases from J, leaving 7 bases between. In DNA, the CDR3 is TGTGCCTGGAGTAGGACAGACAATGAGCAGTTCTTC. Translated: CAWSRTDNEQFF.

This clonotype was seen at least ten times. The chain has TRBV7-9 and TRBJ1-1, with no clear D. Germline CDR1 is SEHNR and CDR2 is FQNEAQ (reference sequence). CDR3 length: 14 amino acids. Trimming left V 5 bases short and J 0 bases short, with 10 bases between. CDR3 loop: CASSPSPMNTEAFF. In DNA form, the CDR3 reads TGTGCCAGCAGCCCCAGCCCCATGAACACTGAAGCTTTCTTT.

This clonotype showed up many times. The rearrangement links TRBV4-2 to TRBJ2-1, with TRBD2 matching over 10 bases. Germline V CDR1 and CDR2: LGHNA, YNFKEQ. CDR3 length equals 17 residues. Trimming took 0 bases from V and 7 from J; bases not matched to a gene: 9. The CDR3, as DNA: TGTGCCAGCAGCCAAGATTCGGCTAGCGGGAGCTGGAATGAGCAGTTCTTC. Encoded protein: CASSQDSASGSWNEQFF.

In its sample, this clonotype was seen a few times. V is TRBV5-1 and J is TRBJ2-3, with D unresolved. CDR3 length: 14 amino acids. V lost 4 bases to trimming and J lost 2 bases, with 11 bases between them. From germline, CDR1 is SGHRS and CDR2 YFSETQ. CDR3 protein: CASSPPTATDTQYF. The DNA for the CDR3 is TGCGCCAGCAGCCCACCTACAGCCACAGATACGCAGTATTTT.

The rearrangement uses TRBV9 and TRBJ2-7; 11 bases align to TRBD2. The CDR3 is 17 amino acids. Germline V lookup: CDR1 SGDLS, CDR2 YYNGEE. The V segment lost 0 bases and the J segment 2 bases; nucleotides outside the gene matches: 7. CDR3 amino acids: CASSVGLAGGPTYEQYF. The CDR3 nucleotides are TGTGCCAGCAGCGTAGGGCTAGCGGGGGGCCCCACCTACGAGCAGTACTTC.

The rearrangement uses TRBV19 and TRBJ2-2; 7 bases are a match to TRBD1. J was trimmed by 3 bases and V by 3 bases; bases with no gene match: 4. Germline assignment: CDR1 LNHDA and CDR2 SQIVND (reference sequence). The CDR3 covers 15 residues. CDR3 residues: CASSIGQVDTGELFF. CDR3 sequence (DNA): TGTGCCAGTAGTATCGGACAGGTGGACACCGGGGAGCTGTTTTTT.

This clonotype has more than one count but fewer than ten. At one boundary the junction diverges from the germline segment, which might be a read error. The chain recombines TRBV6-1 with TRBJ2-7; 9 bases agree with TRBD1. CDR1 and CDR2 (germline): MNHNS, SASEGT. The CDR3 totals 14 residues. CDR3 region: CASSLGSRGQGKSF. CDR3 sequence (DNA): TGTGCCAGCAGCTTGGGGAGTAGAGGACAGGGGAAGTCCTTC.

This clonotype was seen a handful of times. The junction departs from germline at one end; a sequencing error may be responsible. The chain recombines TRBV5-1 with TRBJ2-7; D unclear. Per the germline V gene, CDR1 is SGHRS and CDR2 is YFSETQ. The CDR3 runs to 15 residues. The CDR3, as DNA: TGCGCCAGCACCTTGGGGATAGGCATCTCCTACGAGCAGTACTTC. It translates to CASTLGIGISYEQYF. Based on the CDR3 plus reference TRBV5-1 and TRBJ2-7, the full variable domain is KAGVTQTPRYLIKTRGQQVTLSCSPISGHRSVSWYQQTPGQGLQFLFEYFSETQRNKGNFPGRFSGRQFSNSRSEMNVSTLELGDSALYLCASTLGIGISYEQYFGPGTRLTVT.

In nucleotides, the CDR3 is TGTGCCACCAACCGGGACAGGGGCCCAGATACGCAGTATTTT. Protein: CATNRDRGPDTQYF. V gene TRBV15 combines with J gene TRBJ2-3; 10 bases match TRBD1. The CDR3 is 14 residues long. Trimming at V came to 7 bases and at J to 4 bases, leaving 5 bases not matched to a gene. The germline V gene has CDR1 LNHNV and CDR2 YYDKDF (reference sequence).

This clonotype was seen more than once but under ten times. The chain couples TRBV12-3 or TRBV12-4 to TRBJ2-1, with D uncertain. V shed 4 bases and J shed 7 bases, with 11 bases lying between them. The CDR3 length is 13 residues. The CDR3 is CASSSRQRNEQFF. CDR3 DNA sequence: TGTGCCAGCAGTTCCCGGCAGAGAAATGAGCAGTTCTTC.

V usage is TRBV7-3 and J usage is TRBJ2-2; the match to TRBD1 covers 9 bases. The CDR3 totals 17 residues. Germline V CDR1 and CDR2: SGHTA, FQGTGA. The J segment lost 2 bases and the V segment lost 0 bases, leaving 4 bases of the junction unmatched. In DNA form, the CDR3 reads TGTGCCAGCAGCTTAACCCCGGACAGGGGAAACACCGGGGAGCTGTTTTTT. Amino acid sequence: CASSLTPDRGNTGELFF. The full variable domain, completed using reference TRBV7-3 and TRBJ2-2, is GAGVSQTPSNKVTEKGKYVELRCDPISGHTALYWYRQSLGQGPEFLIYFQGTGAADDSGLPNDRFFAVRPEGSVSTLKIQRTERGDSAVYLCASSLTPDRGNTGELFFGEGSRLTVL.

This clonotype showed up many times. This chain uses TRBV6-5 with TRBJ2-3; tentatively, D is TRBD2 (7 bases). V lost 7 bases and J 5 bases, leaving 25 bases between the germline ends. The germline V gene encodes CDR1 MNHEY and CDR2 SVGAGI. The CDR3 contains 17 residues. The CDR3 here is CASKGQGRVGSRDTQYF. The CDR3 DNA reads TGTGCCAGCAAAGGCCAGGGGAGGGTAGGGTCCAGAGATACGCAGTATTTT.

This clonotype was seen ten or more times. The CDR3 DNA follows: TGTGCCAGCAGTTTAATCGCGAACACCGGGGAGCTGTTTTTT. This sequence encodes CASSLIANTGELFF. The chain combines TRBV12-3 or TRBV12-4 with TRBJ2-2, with D unresolved. The CDR3 extends over 14 amino acids. Trimming removed 2 bases at V and 0 bases at J, with 4 bases between.

In this sample, this clonotype turned up a few times. The CDR3 region has the DNA TGTGCCAGCGGGGCGACAGGCGGGTACACTGAAGCTTTCTTT. It specifies CASGATGGYTEAFF. The chain combines TRBV12-3 or TRBV12-4 with TRBJ1-1; D perhaps matches TRBD1 (6 bases). V shed 8 bases and J shed 3 bases, with 16 bases lying between them. This CDR3 contains 14 residues.

The table lists this clonotype with a few counts. The chain joins TRBV6-2 or TRBV6-3 to TRBJ2-7; tentatively, D is TRBD1 (6 bases). Deletions cut 10 bases from V and 2 bases from J, with 18 bases between. This CDR3 spans 14 amino acids. Per germline, CDR1 MNHEY and CDR2 SVGEGT. In nucleotides, the CDR3 is TGTGCCATTTCCACGCCCGGGACAACCTACGAGCAGTACTTC. This encodes CAISTPGTTYEQYF.

This clonotype was counted ten times or more. The chain is built from TRBV5-1 and TRBJ2-1; D is undetermined. The CDR3 extends over 14 amino acids. V lost 0 bases to trimming and J lost 2 bases, with 6 bases between them. CDR1 and CDR2 (germline): SGHRS, YFSETQ. Here the CDR3 DNA reads TGCGCCAGCAGCTTGGGTGGGCCCTACAATGAGCAGTTCTTC. Protein product: CASSLGGPYNEQFF.

In this sample, this clonotype turned up many times. V usage is TRBV6-5 and J usage is TRBJ1-1; 7 nucleotides agree with TRBD1. This CDR3 has 18 amino acids. Germline V CDR1 and CDR2: MNHEY, SVGAGI. The ends lost 7 bases at V and 0 bases at J; junction bases unmatched: 17. The CDR3 bases are TGTGCCAGCACTCCAGGGGGTTCGTGGGGACAACTGAACACTGAAGCTTTCTTT. This sequence encodes CASTPGGSWGQLNTEAFF.

As DNA, the CDR3 is TGCGCCAGCAGCCCGAGAGCTAGCGGGAGGGCGTCCGATACGCAGTATTTT. As protein: CASSPRASGRASDTQYF. The chain has TRBV5-1 and TRBJ2-3; 12 bases line up with TRBD2. Losses at the gene ends were 4 bases for V and 6 bases for J; bases not matched to a gene: 12. The CDR3 contains 17 residues. Germline lookup yields CDR1 SGHRS and CDR2 YFSETQ.

This clonotype was observed a handful of times. The V call is TRBV24-1, the J call TRBJ2-7; D might be TRBD2 (5 bases). Germline CDR1 and CDR2: KGHDR and SFDVKD. V gave up 3 bases and J gave up 0 bases, with 11 bases separating them. The CDR3 spans 15 residues. The CDR3 DNA is TGTGCCACCAGTGATGTGTTGGGGAGCTCCTACGAGCAGTACTTC. Its translation: CATSDVLGSSYEQYF.

The sample holds a few counts of this clonotype. The J gene is TRBJ2-3, the V gene TRBV27, with TRBD2 matching over 14 bases. Germline values: CDR1 MNHEY, CDR2 SMNVEV (reference sequence). The CDR3 is 17 amino acids. With 5 bases clipped from V and 0 bases from J, the junction kept 4 bases outside the gene matches. CDR3: CASSLGLAGGSTDTQYF. The CDR3 DNA is TGTGCCAGCAGTCTAGGACTAGCGGGAGGCAGCACAGATACGCAGTATTTT.

This rearrangement joins TRBV7-3 to TRBJ2-1; D not resolved. The length of the CDR3 is 16 residues. V lost 1 base and J 0 bases, leaving 10 bases between the germline ends. Germline lookup yields CDR1 SGHTA and CDR2 FQGTGA. For the CDR3, the DNA is TGTGCCAGCAGCTTAATTCCGGGTAGCTCCTACAATGAGCAGTTCTTC. As protein: CASSLIPGSSYNEQFF. The full variable domain, in which reference TRBV7-3 and TRBJ2-1 provide the parts outside the CDR3, is GAGVSQTPSNKVTEKGKYVELRCDPISGHTALYWYRQSLGQGPEFLIYFQGTGAADDSGLPNDRFFAVRPEGSVSTLKIQRTERGDSAVYLCASSLIPGSSYNEQFFGPGTRLTVL.

This clonotype was seen only a few times. The rearrangement joins TRBV20-1 to TRBJ2-1; tentatively, D is TRBD2 (6 bases). Germline assignment: CDR1 DFQATT and CDR2 SNEGSKA (reference sequence). The CDR3 covers 13 residues. Trimming took 3 bases from V and 7 from J, leaving 13 bases between them. The CDR3 spells CSASPGVPNEQFF. CDR3 nucleotide sequence: TGCAGTGCTAGCCCGGGGGTGCCGAATGAGCAGTTCTTC.

This clonotype was counted ten times or more. In nucleotides, the CDR3 is TGTGCCAGCAGCGGGATAGGTAGTGAGCAGTTCTTC. The encoded protein is CASSGIGSEQFF. V usage is TRBV7-9 and J usage is TRBJ2-1; D gene ambiguous. Looked up from germline, CDR1 is SEHNR and CDR2 is FQNEAQ (reference sequence). The CDR3 sequence is 12 residues long. Trimming pared 5 bases from V and 9 bases from J, leaving 11 bases between.

The rearrangement joins TRBV5-1 to TRBJ2-3; weak D call: TRBD2 (7 bases). The V end was cut by 2 bases, the J end by 5 bases, with 15 bases between. Germline V lookup: CDR1 SGHRS, CDR2 YFSETQ. This CDR3 comprises 15 residues. The chain's CDR3 is CASSFGGAGRDTQYF. In DNA, the CDR3 is TGCGCCAGCAGCTTTGGGGGGGCCGGGAGAGATACGCAGTATTTT.

The chain links TRBV14 to TRBJ2-7; 7 nucleotides align to TRBD2. Trimming cost V 0 bases and J 5 bases; bases outside gene matches: 4. Germline CDR1 SGHDN, CDR2 FVKESK. This CDR3 spans 14 amino acids. The CDR3 here is CASSQDPGGDEQYF. The CDR3 region has the DNA TGTGCCAGCAGCCAAGATCCTGGGGGGGACGAGCAGTACTTC.

This clonotype was seen repeatedly, ten times or more. The chain links TRBV7-9 to TRBJ2-7; TRBD2 matches 7 bases. Germline V gene sequence: CDR1 SEHNR, CDR2 FQNEAQ (reference sequence). The CDR3 extends over 14 amino acids. Trimming took 1 base from V and 2 from J; bases not matched to a gene: 2. The CDR3 DNA is TGTGCCAGCAGCTTAGTCGGGGGGACCTACGAGCAGTACTTC. As protein: CASSLVGGTYEQYF.

Only a few counts were recorded for this clonotype. The chain couples TRBV7-9 to TRBJ2-2, with 10 bases identical to TRBD2. Germline V gene sequence: CDR1 SEHNR, CDR2 FQNEAQ (reference sequence). J lost 5 bases, V lost 10 bases, and 13 bases had no gene match. The CDR3 covers 16 residues. The CDR3 protein is CANHPASGSFTGELFF. The CDR3 DNA reads as TGTGCCAACCACCCGGCTAGCGGGAGTTTTACCGGGGAGCTGTTTTTT.

This clonotype came up a few times. The J gene is TRBJ1-2, the V gene TRBV5-1; D is undetermined. Trimming cost V 4 bases and J 11 bases, with 12 bases left between them. CDR1 and CDR2 (germline): SGHRS, YFSETQ. The CDR3 is 11 residues long. The CDR3: CASSPGREYTF. DNA of the CDR3: TGCGCCAGCAGCCCCGGGAGAGAGTACACCTTC. Based on the CDR3 plus reference TRBV5-1 and TRBJ1-2, the full variable domain is KAGVTQTPRYLIKTRGQQVTLSCSPISGHRSVSWYQQTPGQGLQFLFEYFSETQRNKGNFPGRFSGRQFSNSRSEMNVSTLELGDSALYLCASSPGREYTFGSGTRLTVV.

This clonotype was detected only a few times. The chain combines TRBV12-3 or TRBV12-4 with TRBJ2-2; D is uncertain. V gave up 6 bases and J gave up 5 bases, with 10 bases separating them. The CDR3 runs to 13 residues. CDR3 in amino acids: CASSGPATGELFF. In DNA form, the CDR3 reads TGTGCCAGCAGCGGTCCCGCGACCGGGGAGCTGTTTTTT.